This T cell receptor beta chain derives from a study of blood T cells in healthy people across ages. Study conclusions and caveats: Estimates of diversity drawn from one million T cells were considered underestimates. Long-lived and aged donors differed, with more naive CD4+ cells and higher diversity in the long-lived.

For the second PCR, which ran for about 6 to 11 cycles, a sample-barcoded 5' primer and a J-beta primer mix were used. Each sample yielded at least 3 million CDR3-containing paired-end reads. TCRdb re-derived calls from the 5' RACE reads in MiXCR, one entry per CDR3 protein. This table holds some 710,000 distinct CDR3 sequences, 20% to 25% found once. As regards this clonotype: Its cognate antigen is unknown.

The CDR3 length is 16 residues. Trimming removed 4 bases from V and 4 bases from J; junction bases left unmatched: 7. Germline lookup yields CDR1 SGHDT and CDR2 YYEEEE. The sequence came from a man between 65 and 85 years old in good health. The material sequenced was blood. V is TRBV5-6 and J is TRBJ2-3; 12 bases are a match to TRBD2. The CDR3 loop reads CASSGGLAGWADTQYF. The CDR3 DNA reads TGTGCCAGCAGCGGAGGACTAGCGGGGTGGGCAGATACGCAGTATTTT.